This TCR beta chain was identified in a study of post-analysis software for immune sequencing data. Comments on this clonotype: Its antigen is unknown.

This CDR3 has 12 residues. CDR1 SGHRS and CDR2 YFSETQ come from the germline V gene. Trimming removed 7 bases at V and 9 bases at J, with 11 bases between. Whole-study findings and limits: Roughly five TRBV segments occurring more often in patients than controls included TRBV5-6, TRBV5-1 and TRBV20-1.

Sequencing libraries made from TCR beta cDNA carried unique molecular identifiers. TCRdb re-called the PCR reads through MiXCR, storing one row per CDR3 protein. This sample has about 540,000 distinct CDR3 sequences, with 30% to 40% found just once. The receptor comes from a girl aged 2-17 years with multiple sclerosis. The sample consisted of blood. J is TRBJ1-6 and V is TRBV5-1; D unresolved. For the CDR3, the DNA is TGCGCCAGCGCGGATTATGGTTCACCCCTCCACTTT. It codes for CASADYGSPLHF.